This T cell receptor (beta chain) derives from a study of T-cell reconstitution after alpha-beta-depleted transplantation in children. This clonotype was detected ten times or more. Unique molecular identifiers were incorporated during preparation of the TCRbeta library. TCRdb re-analysed the PCR reads in MiXCR, keeping a single row per CDR3 protein. The sample carries about 110,000 distinct CDR3 sequences, approximately 10% recorded once. This receptor was identified in a boy aged 2 to 9 with acute lymphoblastic leukemia, due to receive a stem cell transplant. The sample here was PBMCs, taken before TCRalphabeta/CD19-depleted stem cell transplant.

CDR3 amino acids: CSAMKGQGPYNEQFF. The CDR3 coding sequence is TGCAGTGCTATGAAGGGACAGGGACCCTACAATGAGCAGTTCTTC. The genes are TRBV20-1 and TRBJ2-1; TRBD1 matches at 9 bases. J gave up 2 bases and V 4 bases, and 6 bases lay outside the gene matches. The CDR3 consists of 15 residues. Germline values: CDR1 DFQATT, CDR2 SNEGSKA (reference sequence).